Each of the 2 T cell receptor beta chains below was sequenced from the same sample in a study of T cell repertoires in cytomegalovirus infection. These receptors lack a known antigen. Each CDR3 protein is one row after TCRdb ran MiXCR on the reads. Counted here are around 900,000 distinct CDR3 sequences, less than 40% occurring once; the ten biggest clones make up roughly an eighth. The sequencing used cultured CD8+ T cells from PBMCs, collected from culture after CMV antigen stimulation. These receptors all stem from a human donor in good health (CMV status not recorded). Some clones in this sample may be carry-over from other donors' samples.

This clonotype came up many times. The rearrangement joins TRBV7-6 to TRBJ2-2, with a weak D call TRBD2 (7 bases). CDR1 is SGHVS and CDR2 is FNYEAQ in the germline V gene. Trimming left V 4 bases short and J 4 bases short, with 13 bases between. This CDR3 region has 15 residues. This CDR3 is CASSSSGGFTGELFF. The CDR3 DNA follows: TGTGCCAGCAGCTCCTCGGGGGGCTTCACCGGGGAGCTGTTTTTT.

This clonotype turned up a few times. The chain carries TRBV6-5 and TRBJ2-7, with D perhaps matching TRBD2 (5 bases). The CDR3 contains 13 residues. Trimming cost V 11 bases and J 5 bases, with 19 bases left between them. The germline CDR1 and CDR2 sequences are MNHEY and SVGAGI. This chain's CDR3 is CASAAGAVDEQYF. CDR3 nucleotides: TGTGCCTCTGCCGCGGGTGCAGTGGACGAGCAGTACTTC.